This entry describes one TCR beta chain. The source of the sample is a study of shared T cell receptors in the human thymus. Germline V gene data show CDR1 as MNHEY and CDR2 as SMNVEV (reference sequence). With V trimmed by 5 bases and J by 4 bases, 8 bases remained unmatched. The CDR3 runs 15 residues. Profiled with immunoSEQ multiplex PCR; TCRdb holds only in-frame clones, not every one. The data contain 450,000 to 650,000 clones, roughly 74% of them singletons. In addition, the sample was reused for a study of human thymus T cells.

The clonotype originates from a boy younger than two with a congenital heart defect. Sequencing was done on a sample of thymocytes. This chain uses TRBV27 with TRBJ1-5, with 7 bases matching TRBD1. This CDR3 is CASSPDRVWNQPQHF. The CDR3 bases are TGTGCCAGCAGTCCCGACAGGGTATGGAATCAGCCCCAGCATTTT.